What follows describes a single T cell receptor (beta chain). One end of the junction varies from germline; a read error may be responsible. A J-beta primer mix and a sample-barcoded 5' primer were used in a second PCR of roughly 6 to 11 cycles. Every sample produced at least 2.5 million CDR3-containing paired-end reads. TCRdb re-derived calls from the 5' RACE reads in MiXCR, one entry per CDR3 protein. The repertoire holds 550,000 to 600,000 distinct CDR3 sequences, roughly 48% seen once, with just under 25% in the top ten. The sample comes from a study of blood T cells in healthy people across ages. This CDR3 comprises 16 residues. From germline, CDR1 is SGHRS and CDR2 YFSETQ.

This TCR came from an elderly man in good health. The chain joins TRBV5-1 to TRBJ2-1, with 8 positions matching TRBD1. The specimen sequenced was blood. DNA of the CDR3: TGCGTCAGCAGCGTGAGACAGGGGTTTTCGTACAATGAGCAGTTCTTC. As protein: CVSSVRQGFSYNEQFF. Full variable domain (missing parts from reference TRBV5-1 and TRBJ2-1): KAGVTQTPRYLIKTRGQQVTLSCSPISGHRSVSWYQQTPGQGLQFLFEYFSETQRNKGNFPGRFSGRQFSNSRSEMNVSTLELGDSALYLCVSSVRQGFSYNEQFFGPGTRLTVL.